Listed below are T cell receptor beta chains from one sample, sequenced in a study of T cell changes during pregnancy in multiple sclerosis. TCRdb's copy holds only in-frame clones and misses some; the assay was immunoSEQ multiplex PCR. The table has roughly 35,000 clones, under 90% seen once; the top ten hold 4.5%. The material was CD8+ T cells from peripheral blood mononuclear cells, obtained after pregnancy. The receptors here all came from a female donor with multiple sclerosis, enrolled in a pregnancy study. Both conserved end residues are part of each CDR3. Fields, in order: clone size, D gene, J gene, V gene, CDR3 DNA, CDR3 protein. D genes are given only for firm matches. Clone size is not always given. Where it is, it says once, few, many or a class for expanded clones.

clone size: NA
D gene: NA
J gene: TRBJ2-7
V gene: TRBV27
CDR3 DNA: TGTGCCAGCAGTTTATCGTTGGACAGCTCCTACGAGCAGTACTTC
CDR3 protein: CASSLSLDSSYEQYF

clone size: few
D gene: TRBD2
J gene: TRBJ2-7
V gene: TRBV5-5
CDR3 DNA: TGTGCCAGCAGCTTGGTACCGGGGGGTTCCTACGAGCAGTACTTC
CDR3 protein: CASSLVPGGSYEQYF

clone size: NA
D gene: NA
J gene: TRBJ1-2
V gene: TRBV5-6
CDR3 DNA: TGTGCCAGCAGTGGAGGGAGGGACTATGGCTACACCTTC
CDR3 protein: CASSGGRDYGYTF

clone size: NA
D gene: TRBD2
J gene: TRBJ2-5
V gene: TRBV4-3
CDR3 DNA: TGCGCCAGCAGCCCGTCGACGGCGGGGGGCCTTCAAGAGACCCAGTACTTC
CDR3 protein: CASSPSTAGGLQETQYF

clone size: NA
D gene: TRBD1
J gene: TRBJ1-1
V gene: TRBV29-1
CDR3 DNA: TGCAGCGGCTTGGACAGGGGGCGCGGCACTGAAGCTTTCTTT
CDR3 protein: CSGLDRGRGTEAFF

clone size: NA
D gene: NA
J gene: TRBJ2-7
V gene: TRBV7-2
CDR3 DNA: TGTGCCAGCAGCCCAACAGGGAACGAGCAGTACTTC
CDR3 protein: CASSPTGNEQYF

clone size: few
D gene: TRBD2
J gene: TRBJ2-5
V gene: TRBV6-1
CDR3 DNA: TGTGCCAGCAGTGAACTAGCGGGGGGCCAAGAGACCCAGTACTTC
CDR3 protein: CASSELAGGQETQYF

clone size: NA
D gene: NA
J gene: TRBJ1-1
V gene: TRBV6-4
CDR3 DNA: TGTGCCAGCACCTCGGGAGAGGGAGCGAGTGAAGCTTTCTTT
CDR3 protein: CASTSGEGASEAFF

clone size: once
D gene: NA
J gene: TRBJ2-2
V gene: TRBV6-6
CDR3 DNA: TGTGCCAGCAGCCAGGGGGGAAGGAGCACCGGGGAGCTGTTTTTT
CDR3 protein: CASSQGGRSTGELFF

clone size: NA
D gene: NA
J gene: TRBJ2-5
V gene: TRBV6-4
CDR3 DNA: TGTGCCAGCAGTGACAGTGCGGGGGCAGGAGAGACCCAGTACTTC
CDR3 protein: CASSDSAGAGETQYF

clone size: NA
D gene: NA
J gene: TRBJ2-7
V gene: TRBV7-9
CDR3 DNA: TGTGCCAGCAGCCGCCGGGACACTCTCTCCTACGAGCAGTACTTC
CDR3 protein: CASSRRDTLSYEQYF

clone size: NA
D gene: TRBD1
J gene: TRBJ1-2
V gene: TRBV7-6
CDR3 DNA: TGTGCCAGCAGCTTATTCGCGCCGGAGACAGGGGGATTTTCCTCAGGTGGCTACACCTTC
CDR3 protein: CASSLFAPETGGFSSGGYTF

clone size: NA
D gene: TRBD1
J gene: TRBJ1-1
V gene: TRBV4-1
CDR3 DNA: TGCGCCAGCAGCCAGGAACCCGGACAGGGCTGGACTGAAGCTTTCTTT
CDR3 protein: CASSQEPGQGWTEAFF

clone size: NA
D gene: TRBD2
J gene: TRBJ2-2
V gene: TRBV2
CDR3 DNA: TGTGCCAGCAGTGAACGGGCGGGGGTTAACACCGGGGAGCTGTTTTTT
CDR3 protein: CASSERAGVNTGELFF

clone size: NA
D gene: NA
J gene: TRBJ2-6
V gene: TRBV4-3
CDR3 DNA: TGCGCCAGCAGCCAAGTGGGCCACTCTGGGGCCAACGTCCTGACTTTC
CDR3 protein: CASSQVGHSGANVLTF

clone size: once
D gene: NA
J gene: TRBJ1-2
V gene: TRBV9
CDR3 DNA: TGTGCCAGCAGCGGGCCCCAGGGGAACTATGGCTACACCTTC
CDR3 protein: CASSGPQGNYGYTF

clone size: few
D gene: NA
J gene: TRBJ2-2
V gene: TRBV6-5
CDR3 DNA: TGTGCCAGCAGCCCTGACACCGGGGAGCTGTTTTTT
CDR3 protein: CASSPDTGELFF

clone size: medium-sized
D gene: NA
J gene: TRBJ1-1
V gene: TRBV5-6
CDR3 DNA: TGTGCCAGCAGCTCGGAGGGGTTAGTGAACACTGAAGCTTTCTTT
CDR3 protein: CASSSEGLVNTEAFF

clone size: NA
D gene: NA
J gene: TRBJ2-7
V gene: TRBV6-5
CDR3 DNA: TGTGCCAGCAGCCTATCGGGGTCTGACTACGAGCAGTACTTC
CDR3 protein: CASSLSGSDYEQYF

clone size: NA
D gene: TRBD1
J gene: TRBJ1-1
V gene: TRBV12-5
CDR3 DNA: TGTGCTAGTGGTAGTACAGGGGGCACTGAAGCTTTCTTT
CDR3 protein: CASGSTGGTEAFF

clone size: NA
D gene: NA
J gene: TRBJ1-5
V gene: TRBV19
CDR3 DNA: TGTGCCAGTAGTAAGACAGCTAGCAATCAGCCCCAGCATTTT
CDR3 protein: CASSKTASNQPQHF

clone size: NA
D gene: NA
J gene: TRBJ2-7
V gene: TRBV21-1
CDR3 DNA: TGTGCCAGGGAGGGCGAGCAGTACTTC
CDR3 protein: CAREGEQYF

clone size: once
D gene: NA
J gene: TRBJ1-1
V gene: TRBV7-9
CDR3 DNA: TGTGCCAGCAGCTTAGGTGCGGGCACTGAAGCTTTCTTT
CDR3 protein: CASSLGAGTEAFF

clone size: few
D gene: NA
J gene: TRBJ1-1
V gene: TRBV27
CDR3 DNA: TGTGCCAGCGGATACCCGGGGAACACTGAAGCTTTCTTT
CDR3 protein: CASGYPGNTEAFF

clone size: NA
D gene: TRBD1
J gene: TRBJ2-7
V gene: TRBV2
CDR3 DNA: TGTGCCAGCAGCGGGACAGGGTATAACGAGCAGTACTTC
CDR3 protein: CASSGTGYNEQYF

clone size: NA
D gene: NA
J gene: TRBJ2-7
V gene: TRBV4-3
CDR3 DNA: TGCGCCAGCAGCCAAGATTATCCCTCAGGGAACTACGAGCAGTACTTC
CDR3 protein: CASSQDYPSGNYEQYF

clone size: NA
D gene: TRBD2
J gene: TRBJ2-1
V gene: TRBV19
CDR3 DNA: TGTGCCAGTAGCCGAGGGTCGGGGGGGCCTTACAATGAGCAGTTCTTC
CDR3 protein: CASSRGSGGPYNEQFF

clone size: NA
D gene: NA
J gene: TRBJ2-5
V gene: TRBV6-5
CDR3 DNA: TGTGCCAGCAGTAGAGGACAGTTCTCCCAAGAGACCCAGTACTTC
CDR3 protein: CASSRGQFSQETQYF

clone size: NA
D gene: NA
J gene: TRBJ1-2
V gene: TRBV6-6
CDR3 DNA: TGTGCCAGCAGTTATTATGACGGGGATGGCTACACCTTC
CDR3 protein: CASSYYDGDGYTF

clone size: NA
D gene: NA
J gene: TRBJ1-2
V gene: TRBV9
CDR3 DNA: TGTGCCAGCAGCGTAGCAGGGGACTACACCTTC
CDR3 protein: CASSVAGDYTF

clone size: NA
D gene: NA
J gene: TRBJ2-7
V gene: TRBV4-1
CDR3 DNA: TGCGCCAGCAGCCCCTCGGCAGGGCTCGGCGAGCAGTACTTC
CDR3 protein: CASSPSAGLGEQYF

clone size: NA
D gene: TRBD1
J gene: TRBJ1-1
V gene: TRBV6-1
CDR3 DNA: TGTGCCAGCAGTGAAGCGCCGGGACAGGTTGCTGAAGCTTTCTTT
CDR3 protein: CASSEAPGQVAEAFF

clone size: few
D gene: NA
J gene: TRBJ2-3
V gene: TRBV5-6
CDR3 DNA: TGTGCCAGCAGCGAATTACTAGATACGCAGTATTTT
CDR3 protein: CASSELLDTQYF

clone size: few
D gene: NA
J gene: TRBJ1-1
V gene: TRBV6-5
CDR3 DNA: TGTGCCAGCAGCGTCAGGGGCTTTGGCACTGAAGCTTTCTTT
CDR3 protein: CASSVRGFGTEAFF

clone size: NA
D gene: NA
J gene: TRBJ1-2
V gene: TRBV14
CDR3 DNA: TGTGCCAGCAGCCCTCTGGGGCAGTTATATGGCTACACCTTC
CDR3 protein: CASSPLGQLYGYTF

clone size: NA
D gene: TRBD2
J gene: TRBJ2-7
V gene: TRBV4-3
CDR3 DNA: TGCGCCAGCAGCCAAGATCTAAGCGGGGGCCCCTCCGAGCAGTACTTC
CDR3 protein: CASSQDLSGGPSEQYF

clone size: NA
D gene: TRBD1
J gene: TRBJ2-3
V gene: TRBV11-2
CDR3 DNA: TGTGCCAGCAGCCAAGCAACAGGGGGCTCAGATACGCAGTATTTT
CDR3 protein: CASSQATGGSDTQYF

clone size: once
D gene: NA
J gene: TRBJ1-2
V gene: TRBV19
CDR3 DNA: TGTGCCAGTAAAGGGGGTGTAGGCTACGGCTACACCTTC
CDR3 protein: CASKGGVGYGYTF

clone size: NA
D gene: NA
J gene: TRBJ1-1
V gene: TRBV6-5
CDR3 DNA: TGTGCCAGCAGTTACCCCGGAGAAACTGAAGCTTTCTTT
CDR3 protein: CASSYPGETEAFF

clone size: NA
D gene: NA
J gene: TRBJ2-2
V gene: TRBV4-3
CDR3 DNA: TGCGCCAGCAGCCAAGTAGCGGAGAACACCGGGGAGCTGTTTTTT
CDR3 protein: CASSQVAENTGELFF

clone size: few
D gene: NA
J gene: TRBJ1-2
V gene: TRBV4-1
CDR3 DNA: TGCGCCAGCAGCCCCTCGGGCGCTGCGGGTGGCTACACCTTC
CDR3 protein: CASSPSGAAGGYTF

clone size: once
D gene: TRBD1
J gene: TRBJ1-2
V gene: TRBV29-1
CDR3 DNA: TGCAGCGTTTCAAAGGGGGCAACTGGCTACACCTTC
CDR3 protein: CSVSKGATGYTF

clone size: NA
D gene: TRBD1
J gene: TRBJ1-1
V gene: TRBV5-8
CDR3 DNA: TGTGCCAGCAGCTTGCGGACAGGCCTCACTGAAGCTTTCTTT
CDR3 protein: CASSLRTGLTEAFF